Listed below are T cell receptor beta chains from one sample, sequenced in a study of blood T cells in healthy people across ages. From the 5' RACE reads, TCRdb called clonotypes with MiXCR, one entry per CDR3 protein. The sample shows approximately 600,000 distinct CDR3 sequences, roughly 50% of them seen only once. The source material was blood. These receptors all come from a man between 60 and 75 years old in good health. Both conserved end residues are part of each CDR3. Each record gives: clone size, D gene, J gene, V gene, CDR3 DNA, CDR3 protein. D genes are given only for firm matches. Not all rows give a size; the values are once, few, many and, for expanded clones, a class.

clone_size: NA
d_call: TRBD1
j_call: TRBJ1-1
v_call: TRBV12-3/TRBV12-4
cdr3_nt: TGTGCCAGCAGTTTATCCGCCAGGGGGACTGAAGCTTTCTTT
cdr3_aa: CASSLSARGTEAFF

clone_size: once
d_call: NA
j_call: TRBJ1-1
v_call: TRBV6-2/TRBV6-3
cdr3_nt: TGTGCCACAGGCGGGGACTATCAACGTTGGAACACTGAAGCTTTCTTT
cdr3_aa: CATGGDYQRWNTEAFF

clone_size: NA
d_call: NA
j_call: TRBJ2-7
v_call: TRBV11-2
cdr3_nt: TGTGCCAGCAGCTTTATCCAGGGGCTTCACGAGCAGTACTTC
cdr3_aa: CASSFIQGLHEQYF

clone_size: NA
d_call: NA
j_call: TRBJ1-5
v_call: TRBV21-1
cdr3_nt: TGTGCCAGCAATACAGGGAGGGGCAGCAATCAGCCCCAGCATTTT
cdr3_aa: CASNTGRGSNQPQHF

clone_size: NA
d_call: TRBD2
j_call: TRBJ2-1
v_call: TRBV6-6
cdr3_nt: TGTGCCAGCAGTAAACTAGCGGGGAATAATGAGCAGTTCTTC
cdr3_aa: CASSKLAGNNEQFF

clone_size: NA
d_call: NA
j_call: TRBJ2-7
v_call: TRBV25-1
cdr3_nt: TGTGCCAGCAGTACGGACCCCCCCTACGAGCAGTACTTC
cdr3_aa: CASSTDPPYEQYF

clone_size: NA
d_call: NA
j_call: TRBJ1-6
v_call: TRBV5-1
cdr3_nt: TGCGCCAGCAGCCCTAGGCCTACTGGGGATTCACCCCTCCACTTT
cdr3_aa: CASSPRPTGDSPLHF

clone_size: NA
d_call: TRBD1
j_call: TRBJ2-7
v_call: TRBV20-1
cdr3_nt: TGCAGTGCTGAGAAGGGACAGGGTCTCTCCTACGAGCAGTACTTC
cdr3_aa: CSAEKGQGLSYEQYF

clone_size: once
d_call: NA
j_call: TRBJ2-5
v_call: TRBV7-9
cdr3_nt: TGTGCCAGCAGGGGGGGGGACAGGAACAATGAGCAGTACTTC
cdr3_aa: CASRGGDRNNEQYF

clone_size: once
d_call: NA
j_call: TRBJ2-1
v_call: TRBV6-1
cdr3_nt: TGTGCCAGCAGTGAAGCAAGTGGCAGGGCAGAAGGGACCCAGTTCTTC
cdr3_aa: CASSEASGRAEGTQFF

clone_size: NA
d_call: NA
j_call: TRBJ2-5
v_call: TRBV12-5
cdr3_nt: TGTGCTAGTGGTTTGGTTAGGCCATGGAGCCCCACCCAGTACTTC
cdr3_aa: CASGLVRPWSPTQYF

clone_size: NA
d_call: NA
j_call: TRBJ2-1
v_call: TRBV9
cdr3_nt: TGTGCCAGCAGCGTGCAGGGTCAGGGGGAGCAGTTCTTC
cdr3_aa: CASSVQGQGEQFF

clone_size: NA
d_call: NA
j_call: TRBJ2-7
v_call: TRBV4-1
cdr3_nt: TGCGCCAGCAGCCAACGACTCGGGACGTCCTCCTACGAGCAGTACTTC
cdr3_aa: CASSQRLGTSSYEQYF

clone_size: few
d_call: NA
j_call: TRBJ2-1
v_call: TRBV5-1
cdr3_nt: TGCGCCAGCAGCTTGGATCCGCAGGCATCAGTCTATGAGCAGTTCTTC
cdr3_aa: CASSLDPQASVYEQFF

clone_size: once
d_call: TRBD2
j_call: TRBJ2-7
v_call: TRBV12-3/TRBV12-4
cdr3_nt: TGTGCCAGCAGTTTCTCCAGCGGGGGCTCCTACGAGCAGTACTTC
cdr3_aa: CASSFSSGGSYEQYF

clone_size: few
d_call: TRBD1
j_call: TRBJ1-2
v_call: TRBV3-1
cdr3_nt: TGTGCCAGCAGCCAAGCCGGGACAGGGTCCTATGGCTACACCTTC
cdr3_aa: CASSQAGTGSYGYTF

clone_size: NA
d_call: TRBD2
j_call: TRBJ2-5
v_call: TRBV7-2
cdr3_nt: TGTGCCAGCAGCCGGACTAGCGGGGGCGAGGAGCAGTACTTC
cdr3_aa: CASSRTSGGEEQYF

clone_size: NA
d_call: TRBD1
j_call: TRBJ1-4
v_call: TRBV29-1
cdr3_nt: TGCAGCGCAGGGACCACAGGGGATCCTAATGAAAAACTGTTTTTT
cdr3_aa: CSAGTTGDPNEKLFF

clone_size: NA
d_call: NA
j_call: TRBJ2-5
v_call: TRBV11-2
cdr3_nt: TGTGCCAGCAGCCCATCCCCCGGCGGTGCGGAGACCCAGTACTTC
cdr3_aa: CASSPSPGGAETQYF

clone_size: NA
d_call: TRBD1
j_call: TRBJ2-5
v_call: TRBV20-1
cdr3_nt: TGCAGTGCTAGACAGATAGGACAGGGACGTGAGACCCAGTACTTC
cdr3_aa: CSARQIGQGRETQYF

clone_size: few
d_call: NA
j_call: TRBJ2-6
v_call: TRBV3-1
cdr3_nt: TGTGCCAGCAGCCAAGGGGGTCACTCTGGGGCCAACGTCCTGACTTTC
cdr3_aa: CASSQGGHSGANVLTF

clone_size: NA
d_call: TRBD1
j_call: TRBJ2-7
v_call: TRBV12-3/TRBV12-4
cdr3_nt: TGTGCCAGCAGGATGATATCGGGACAGGGTATCCACGAGCAGTACTTC
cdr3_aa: CASRMISGQGIHEQYF

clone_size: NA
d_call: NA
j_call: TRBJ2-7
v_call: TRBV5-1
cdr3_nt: TGCGCCAGCAGCTTGAGGGTAAGCGACGAGCAGTACTTC
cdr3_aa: CASSLRVSDEQYF

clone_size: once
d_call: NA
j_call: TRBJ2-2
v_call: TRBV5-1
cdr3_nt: TGCGCCAGCAGCTTGGACAGCACCCTGGGGGAGCTGTTTTTT
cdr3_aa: CASSLDSTLGELFF

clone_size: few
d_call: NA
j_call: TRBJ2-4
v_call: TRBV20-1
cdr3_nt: TGCAGTGCTAGCCTACAGCTAGCCAAAAACATTCAGTACTTC
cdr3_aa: CSASLQLAKNIQYF

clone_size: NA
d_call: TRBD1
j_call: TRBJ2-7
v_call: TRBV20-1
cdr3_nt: TGCAGTGCTAGAGATGACAGGGCGGCGTACGAGCAGTACTTC
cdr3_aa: CSARDDRAAYEQYF

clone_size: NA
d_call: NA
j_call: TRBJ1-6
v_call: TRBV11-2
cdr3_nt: TGTGCCAGCAGCCTCGGGGACGGGTATAATTCACCCCTCCACTTT
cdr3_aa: CASSLGDGYNSPLHF

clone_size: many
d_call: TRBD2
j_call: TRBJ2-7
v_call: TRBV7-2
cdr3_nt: TGTGCCAGCAGCCTAGCGGGGGGGACCTACGAGCAGTACTTC
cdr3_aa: CASSLAGGTYEQYF

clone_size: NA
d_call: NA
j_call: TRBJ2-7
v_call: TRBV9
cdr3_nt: TGTGCCAGCAGCGTAGGAGGTGGGACCCCCTACGAGCAGTACTTC
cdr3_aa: CASSVGGGTPYEQYF

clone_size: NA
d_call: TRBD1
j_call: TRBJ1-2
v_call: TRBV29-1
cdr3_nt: TGCAGCGTTGATGTTTGGCAGGGGGACTATGGCTACACCTTC
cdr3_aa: CSVDVWQGDYGYTF

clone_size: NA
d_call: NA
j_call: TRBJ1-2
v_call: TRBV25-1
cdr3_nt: TGTGCCAGCAGTGAATCCGGGGGGAGGACATATGGCTACACCTTC
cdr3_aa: CASSESGGRTYGYTF

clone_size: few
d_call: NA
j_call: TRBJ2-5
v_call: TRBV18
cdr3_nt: TGTGCCAGCTCACCGCTTCTGGCTAGCGAGGGGACCCAGTACTTC
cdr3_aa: CASSPLLASEGTQYF

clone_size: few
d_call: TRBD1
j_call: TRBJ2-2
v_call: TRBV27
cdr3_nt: TGTGCCAGCAGTTTACGGCCCGGGACAGGGGGCGGGGAGCTGTTTTTT
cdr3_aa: CASSLRPGTGGGELFF

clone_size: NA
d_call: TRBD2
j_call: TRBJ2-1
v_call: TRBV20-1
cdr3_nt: TGCAGTGCTTGGACTAGCGGGGGGGCCGAGCAGTTCTTC
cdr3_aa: CSAWTSGGAEQFF

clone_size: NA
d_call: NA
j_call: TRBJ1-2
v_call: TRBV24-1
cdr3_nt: TGTGCCACCAGTGATTCGCCTGACAGCATTTGGGGCTACACCTTC
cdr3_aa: CATSDSPDSIWGYTF

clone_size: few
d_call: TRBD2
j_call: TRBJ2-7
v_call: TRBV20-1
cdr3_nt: TGCAGTGCTAGACCCCCTAGGGGCCATACTAGCGGGGGGACCTACGAGCAGTACTTC
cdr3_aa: CSARPPRGHTSGGTYEQYF

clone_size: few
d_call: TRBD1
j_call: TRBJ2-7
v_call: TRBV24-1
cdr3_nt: TGTGCCACCAGTGAAAATGCAGGGGGATCTGGTGAGCAGTACTTC
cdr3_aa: CATSENAGGSGEQYF

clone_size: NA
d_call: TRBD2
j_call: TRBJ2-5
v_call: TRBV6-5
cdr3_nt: TGTGCCAGCATGGAGCGGGGGGGCCGTGAGACCCAGTACTTC
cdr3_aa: CASMERGGRETQYF

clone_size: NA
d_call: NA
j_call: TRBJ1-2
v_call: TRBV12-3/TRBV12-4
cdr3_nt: TGTGCCAGCACCCCATCCCTCTATGGCTACACCTTC
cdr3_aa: CASTPSLYGYTF

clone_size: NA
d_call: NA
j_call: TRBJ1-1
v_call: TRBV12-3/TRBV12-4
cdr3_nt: TGTGCCAGCAGTTTAATGCCGGGGGTAGGGGCTGAAGCTTTCTTT
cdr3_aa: CASSLMPGVGAEAFF

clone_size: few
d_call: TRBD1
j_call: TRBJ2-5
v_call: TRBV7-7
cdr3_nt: TGTGCCAGCAGAGCCGGGACAGGGGTCCAAGAGACCCAGTACTTC
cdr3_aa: CASRAGTGVQETQYF

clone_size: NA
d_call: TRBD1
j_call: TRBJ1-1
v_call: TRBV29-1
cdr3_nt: TGCAGCGTTGAAATAACATTTTGGGACAGTACTGAAGCTTTCTTT
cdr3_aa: CSVEITFWDSTEAFF

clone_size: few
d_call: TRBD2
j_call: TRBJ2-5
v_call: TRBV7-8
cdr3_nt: TGTGCCAGCAGCTCCGATCTAGCGGGGGGGCTAGAGACCCAGTACTTC
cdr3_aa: CASSSDLAGGLETQYF

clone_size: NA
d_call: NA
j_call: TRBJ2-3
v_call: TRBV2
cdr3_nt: TGTGCCAGCAGTGAACCCCGGACTGTACTTACGCAGTATTTT
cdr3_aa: CASSEPRTVLTQYF

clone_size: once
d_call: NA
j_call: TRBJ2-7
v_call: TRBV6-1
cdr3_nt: TGTGCCAGCAGTACCACCAAGGTGTACGAGCAGTACTTC
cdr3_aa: CASSTTKVYEQYF

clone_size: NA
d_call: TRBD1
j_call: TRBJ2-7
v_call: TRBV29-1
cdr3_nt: TGCAGCGTTGGACAGGGAAGCTACGAGCAGTACTTC
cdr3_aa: CSVGQGSYEQYF

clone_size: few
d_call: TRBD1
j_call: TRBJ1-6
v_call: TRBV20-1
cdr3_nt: TGCAGTGCTAGAGATATACAGGGGAATTCACCCCTCCACTTT
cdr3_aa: CSARDIQGNSPLHF

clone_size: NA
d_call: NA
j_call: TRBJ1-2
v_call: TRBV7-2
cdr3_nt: TGTGCCAGCAGCTTAGGGACATCCCGGGGCTACACCTTC
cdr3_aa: CASSLGTSRGYTF

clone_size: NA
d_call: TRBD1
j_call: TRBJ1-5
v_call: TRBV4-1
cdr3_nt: TGCGCCAGCAGCCAAGAACTACAGGGGCATCAGCCCCAGCATTTT
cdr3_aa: CASSQELQGHQPQHF

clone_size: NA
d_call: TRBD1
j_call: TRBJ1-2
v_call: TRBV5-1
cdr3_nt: TGCGCCAGCAGCTGGATCGGACAGGGGAACTATGGCTACACCTTC
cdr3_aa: CASSWIGQGNYGYTF

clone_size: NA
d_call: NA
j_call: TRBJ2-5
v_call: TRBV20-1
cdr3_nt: TGCAGTGCTAGAGTTGGGACCATTCAAGAGACCCAGTACTTC
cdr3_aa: CSARVGTIQETQYF

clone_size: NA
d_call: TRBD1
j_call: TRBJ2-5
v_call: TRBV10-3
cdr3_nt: TGTGCCACCAGCCTCGGGACAGGGTTTGGAGAGACCCAGTACTTC
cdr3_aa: CATSLGTGFGETQYF

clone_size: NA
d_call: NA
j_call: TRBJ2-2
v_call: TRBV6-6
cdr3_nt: TGTGCCAGCAGCCTACAGGCTCCCGGGGAGCTGTTTTTT
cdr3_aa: CASSLQAPGELFF

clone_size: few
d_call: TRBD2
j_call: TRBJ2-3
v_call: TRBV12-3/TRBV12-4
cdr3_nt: TGTGCCAGCAGTTTAGGGGGAGCGGGGAAGTGGACGCAGTATTTT
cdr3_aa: CASSLGGAGKWTQYF

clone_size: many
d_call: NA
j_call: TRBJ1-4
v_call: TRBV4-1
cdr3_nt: TGCGCCAGCAGCCAAGCACATGGGGAAAAACTGTTTTTT
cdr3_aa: CASSQAHGEKLFF